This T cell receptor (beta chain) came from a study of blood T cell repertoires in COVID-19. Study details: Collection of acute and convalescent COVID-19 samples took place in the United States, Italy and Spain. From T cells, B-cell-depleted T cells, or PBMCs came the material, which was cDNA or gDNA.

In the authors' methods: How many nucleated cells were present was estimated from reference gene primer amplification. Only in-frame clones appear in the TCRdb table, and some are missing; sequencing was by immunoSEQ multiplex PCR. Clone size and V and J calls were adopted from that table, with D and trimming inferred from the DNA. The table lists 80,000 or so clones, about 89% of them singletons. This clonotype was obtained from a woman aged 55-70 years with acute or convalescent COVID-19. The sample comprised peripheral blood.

The CDR3 DNA follows: TGTGCCAGCAGCTTACGAGCGGGAGCCCTCAATGAGCAGTTCTTC. Protein: CASSLRAGALNEQFF. V usage is TRBV7-3 and J usage is TRBJ2-1, with 8 positions matching TRBD2. CDR3 length equals 15 residues. Germline V gene sequence: CDR1 SGHTA, CDR2 FQGTGA. Unmatched junction bases numbered 6, after V lost 2 bases and J lost 6 bases.